What follows describes a single TCR beta chain. As yet, its antigen is unknown. In CD8 memory, CD45RO+ cells were put together with CCR7-negative CD45RA+ TemRA cells. Germline-derived CDR1 and CDR2 are SGHTS and YDEGEE. V dropped 6 bases and J dropped 4 bases, with 23 bases sitting between them. The CDR3 has 16 amino acids. The sample is drawn from a study of shared clonotypes between healthy human individuals. Overall study results and limits: Some naive CD4 clonotypes, around 4.9%, turned up in common across a handful of donors. Only blood was sampled; tissue repertoires likely differ.

Sorted-subset replicate PCRs used about 200 ng of genomic DNA. This amount corresponded to 30,000 to 35,000 T cell genomes. The method was immunoSEQ multiplex PCR; TCRdb's version includes in-frame clones alone and lacks a portion of them. The sample contains about 690,000 clones, around 91% of which appear only once. This sequence was found in a man aged 18 to 29 in good health. Some clones in this sample may be carry-over from other donors' samples. The sample taken for sequencing was memory CD8+ T cells from PBMCs. Subset of the sample: CD45RO+ cells pooled with CCR7-negative TemRA cells. The chain employs TRBV5-8 and TRBJ2-7; D is perhaps TRBD1 or TRBD2 (5 bases each). The CDR3 reads CASIFQGTTRAYEQYF. Here the CDR3 DNA reads TGTGCCAGCATTTTTCAAGGGACCACGAGAGCATACGAGCAGTACTTC. Looking up the rest from reference TRBV5-8 and TRBJ2-7 gives the full variable domain: EAGVTQSPTHLIKTRGQQATLRCSPISGHTSVYWYQQALGLGLQFLLWYDEGEERNRGNFPPRFSGRQFPNYSSELNVNALELEDSALYLCASIFQGTTRAYEQYFGPGTRLTVT.